The source of this TCR beta chain is a study of cytomegalovirus exposure and HLA in healthy donors. The wider study: Unique TCRs numbering about 85 million, obtained from HLA-typed donors, made up an early data release. Whole-study results and caveats: The study labeled fewer than 200 TCR beta chains cytomegalovirus-associated. Most TCR beta V segments were productive about 90% or about 30% of the time in an earlier analysis. In a later analysis, common viral pathogens appeared linked to several of the most significant clusters.

The CDR3 loop spans 15 amino acids. The ends lost 7 bases at V and 4 bases at J; junction bases unmatched: 10. Germline lookup yields CDR1 SGDLS and CDR2 YYNGEE. Details on this clone: The antigen remains undetermined.

Vbeta (60) and Jbeta (13) primers were used in the PCR. Assay: immunoSEQ multiplex PCR; the TCRdb copy retains only in-frame clones and omits some. This sample has 150,000 to 200,000 clones, with roughly 85% found just once. Sequenced: PBMCs. The rearrangement links TRBV9 to TRBJ1-4, with 7 bases aligning to TRBD1. The receptor's source is a woman aged 45-60 years in good health and CMV-seropositive. The CDR3: CASSHGGGVNEKLFF. The DNA of the CDR3 is TGTGCCAGCTCCCACGGAGGGGGCGTTAATGAAAAACTGTTTTTT. The variable domain in full, completed from reference TRBV9 and TRBJ1-4, reads DSGVTQTPKHLITATGQRVTLRCSPRSGDLSVYWYQQSLDQGLQFLIQYYNGEERAKGNILERFSAQQFPDLHSELNLSSLELGDSALYFCASSHGGGVNEKLFFGSGTQLSVL.